This section outlines one T cell receptor beta chain sequence together with its context. Its matching antigen is unknown. This entry comes from a study of cytomegalovirus exposure and HLA in healthy donors. Amplification used 60 Vbeta primers and 13 Jbeta primers. TCRdb's copy holds only in-frame clones and misses some; the assay was immunoSEQ multiplex PCR. This table has some 190,000 clones, under 80% appearing once. This CDR3 is 14 amino acids long. V lost 2 bases, J lost 4 bases, and 9 bases lay in between. The V gene's germline CDR1 is MNHNS and CDR2 SASEGT. Study-wide points: The study found most TCR sequences rare, yet found some public TCRs in many donors. Earlier findings revealed that most TCR beta V segments proved productive either about 87% or about 30% of the time. Among TCR beta chains, those listed as cytomegalovirus-associated numbered roughly 150.

Sequencing input: PBMCs. The origin of this receptor is a woman aged 25 to 39 in good health and CMV-seropositive. The chain couples TRBV6-1 to TRBJ1-5; D gene unclear. CDR3 bases: TGTGCCAGCAGTGAACAGATCTTAAATCAGCCCCAGCATTTT. It specifies CASSEQILNQPQHF.